There are a few counts of the clone carrying this TCR beta chain. Its specificity is unknown. The source of the sample is a study of post-analysis software for immune sequencing data. Background on the study: The courses of disease that were included comprised relapsing-remitting, secondary progressive and progressive-relapsing multiple sclerosis. Notes on the study in general: By F measure, samples from a shared preparation batch strongly co-clustered. In patients, TRBV5-6, TRBV5-1 and TRBV20-1 belonged to five TRBV segments found more frequently than in controls. There was significantly lower normalized Chao1 diversity in multiple sclerosis patients than in controls.

The germline V and J ends were trimmed by 6 bases and 2 bases, with 8 bases remaining between them. Germline V gene data show CDR1 as SNHLY and CDR2 as FYNNEI. This CDR3 is 12 amino acids long. Every TCR beta cDNA library bore unique molecular identifiers. T cells numbering about 0.85 to 10 million yielded 450,000 to 600,000 cDNA molecules. TCRdb re-derived calls from the PCR reads in MiXCR, one entry per CDR3 protein. The repertoire holds hundreds of thousands of distinct CDR3 sequences, with about 32% as singletons. This sequence was found in a girl aged 5-17 years with multiple sclerosis. The chain employs TRBV2 and TRBJ2-7; tentatively, D is TRBD1 (5 bases). Sequenced: blood. This chain's CDR3 is CASRDNAYEQYF. As DNA, the CDR3 is TGTGCCAGCAGGGACAACGCCTACGAGCAGTACTTC.